Following are 24 T cell receptor beta chains from one sample sequenced in a study of Graves' ophthalmopathy and Graves' hyperthyroidism. Scientists amplified the TCR beta CDR3 regions from RNA transcripts. HTBI-primed first-round RT-PCR preceded second-round multiplex PCR. TCRdb re-analysed the multiplex PCR reads in MiXCR, keeping a single row per CDR3 protein. This table has 620,000 or so distinct CDR3 sequences, 22% appearing once. Sequenced material: peripheral blood. The origin of the receptors is a woman under 30 with stable Graves' hyperthyroidism. Some clones in this sample may be carry-over from other donors' samples.

This chain connects TRBV2 to TRBJ1-1; a weak D match, TRBD1 (5 bases). V was clipped by 7 bases and J by 4 bases, with 13 bases between them. The CDR3 length is 13 residues. In germline, CDR1 is SNHLY, CDR2 FYNNEI. The CDR3 DNA reads TGTGCCAGCAAGAGGGGAGGGAGCACTGAAGCTTTCTTT. Translating it yields CASKRGGSTEAFF.

This clonotype has at least ten counts. The rearrangement links TRBV2 to TRBJ1-1, with D maybe TRBD1 (5 bases). Germline assignment: CDR1 SNHLY and CDR2 FYNNEI. Trimming stripped 6 bases from V and 11 bases from J, with 13 bases between. This CDR3 region has 11 residues. Written as DNA, the CDR3 is TGTGCCAGCAGCGATGGGACGGTGGCTTTCTTT. This translates into CASSDGTVAFF.

For this clonotype: A much larger clone is a single base away; this may be a read error. The V and J genes are TRBV12-3 or TRBV12-4 and TRBJ1-5, with D unresolved. CDR3 length: 15 residues. The CDR3 nucleotides are TGTGCCAGCACGTCACGGGAGGGTTCTAGTCAGCCCCAGCGTTTT. It encodes CASTSREGSSQPQRF.

The chain employs TRBV5-1 and TRBJ1-5; 8 bases are a match to TRBD1. With 8 bases clipped from V and 6 bases from J, the junction kept 16 bases outside the gene matches. The germline gives CDR1 SGHRS, CDR2 YFSETQ. CDR3 size: 16 residues. As DNA, the CDR3 is TGCGCCAGGATTGGACAGGGAAGGTCCGTTCGTCAGCCCCAGCATTTT. Residues: CARIGQGRSVRQPQHF. The complete variable domain, with remaining parts taken from reference TRBV5-1 and TRBJ1-5, reads KAGVTQTPRYLIKTRGQQVTLSCSPISGHRSVSWYQQTPGQGLQFLFEYFSETQRNKGNFPGRFSGRQFSNSRSEMNVSTLELGDSALYLCARIGQGRSVRQPQHFGDGTRLSIL.

The chain is built from TRBV6-5 and TRBJ1-1; tentative D call: TRBD1 (5 bases). Deletions cut 2 bases from V and 5 bases from J, with 9 bases between. Germline CDR1 reads MNHEY; CDR2 reads SVGAGI. This CDR3 contains 13 residues. CDR3: CASSYLRDTEAFF. The CDR3 bases are TGTGCCAGCAGTTACCTCAGGGATACTGAAGCTTTCTTT.

This clonotype was observed at least ten times. The CDR3 bases are TGTGCCAGCAGACTGGGGACCCGAGGCAATTCACCCCTCCACTTT. This translates into CASRLGTRGNSPLHF. The chain combines TRBV12-3 or TRBV12-4 with TRBJ1-6; tentatively, D is TRBD1 (5 bases). The CDR3 has 15 amino acids. Trimming removed 6 bases at V and 7 bases at J, with 16 bases between.

This chain joins TRBV5-5 and TRBJ2-2; 10 bases match TRBD2. In germline, CDR1 is SGHKS, CDR2 YYEKEE (reference sequence). This CDR3 is 16 amino acids long. The trim removed 4 bases at V and 7 bases at J, leaving 10 bases unmatched. CDR3 coding DNA: TGTGCCAGCAGCCTTAGCGGGGGGAGTTATATCGGGGAGCTGTTTTTT. Protein: CASSLSGGSYIGELFF. The full variable domain, its missing parts supplied by reference TRBV5-5 and TRBJ2-2, is DAGVTQSPTHLIKTRGQQVTLRCSPISGHKSVSWYQQVLGQGPQFIFQYYEKEERGRGNFPDRFSARQFPNYSSELNVNALLLGDSALYLCASSLSGGSYIGELFFGEGSRLTVL.

This clonotype was counted between two and nine times. The chain joins TRBV6-1 to TRBJ2-5; possibly TRBD2 for D (6 bases). The V and J ends lost 3 bases and 4 bases respectively, with 12 bases between them. The CDR3 length is 14 residues. Germline CDR1 is MNHNS and CDR2 is SASEGT. The CDR3 region is CASSDLAGRETQYF. The CDR3 DNA reads as TGTGCCAGCAGTGATCTGGCCGGGAGAGAGACCCAGTACTTC.

The CDR3 DNA reads TGTGCCAGCAGTGACCCCGGGACAGAGTCCGGGGAGCTGTTTTTT. Its translation: CASSDPGTESGELFF. The gene calls are TRBV2 and TRBJ2-2, with 7 bases aligning to TRBD1. The CDR3 consists of 15 residues. With V trimmed by 3 bases and J by 6 bases, 7 bases remained unmatched. CDR1 and CDR2 from the germline V gene are SNHLY and FYNNEI.

This clonotype has ten or more counts. This chain joins TRBV2 and TRBJ1-2; D may be TRBD1 (5 bases). Trimming stripped 3 bases from V and 5 bases from J, with 13 bases between. This CDR3 is built from 14 residues. Germline CDR1 and CDR2: SNHLY and FYNNEI. CDR3 in DNA: TGTGCCAGCAGTGACGCGCGGGGGGGGTATGGCTACACCTTC. Translating it yields CASSDARGGYGYTF.

This clonotype was counted ten times or more. The chain links TRBV19 to TRBJ2-5; D is possibly TRBD1 (6 bases). V shed 6 bases and J shed 5 bases, with 16 bases lying between them. Germline lookup yields CDR1 LNHDA and CDR2 SQIVND (reference sequence). This CDR3 has 14 amino acids. The CDR3 bases are TGTGCCAGTAGACGAGGCGGTCAGGGGGAGACCCAGTACTTC. Its protein is CASRRGGQGETQYF.

Regarding this clonotype: This could be a read error, since a much larger clone is one nucleotide away. CDR3 amino acids: CASNESGTGLYEQYF. The CDR3 DNA follows: TGTGCCAGCAATGAATCCGGGACAGGGTTATACGAGCAGTACTTC. V and J are TRBV6-1 and TRBJ2-7; 9 nucleotides align to TRBD1. This CDR3 is built from 15 residues. The germline CDR1 and CDR2 sequences are MNHNS and SASEGT.

The sample holds many counts of this clonotype. The chain employs TRBV20-1 and TRBJ2-6; D is ambiguous. The V end lost 4 bases, the J end lost 4 bases, and 11 bases lay between the germline ends. CDR1 is DFQATT and CDR2 is SNEGSKA in the germline V gene (reference sequence). This CDR3 spans 14 amino acids. Here the CDR3 DNA reads TGCAGTGCTAACCTAGTTCCCGGGGCCAACGTCCTGACTTTC. Translated, it gives CSANLVPGANVLTF.

V and J are TRBV12-3 or TRBV12-4 and TRBJ1-5; TRBD1 is a possible D gene (5 bases). There are 16 residues in the CDR3. V was pared by 5 bases and J by 0 bases, with 14 bases between. The CDR3 coding sequence is TGTGCCAGCAGTCCGGGGCAGGGCCGTAGCAATCAGCCCCAGCATTTT. The encoded protein is CASSPGQGRSNQPQHF.

This clonotype occurred many times. The V gene is TRBV7-8, the J gene TRBJ1-5; D is unresolved. V was shortened by 2 bases and J by 1 base, with 6 bases between the two germline ends. The germline V gene encodes CDR1 SGHVS and CDR2 FQNEAQ. This CDR3 spans 14 amino acids. The CDR3 loop is CASSLSPSNQPQHF. The DNA for the CDR3 is TGTGCCAGCAGCTTAAGTCCAAGCAATCAGCCCCAGCATTTT.

This clonotype was seen once. A much larger clone differs from this one at a single base, so this may be a read error. The gene calls are TRBV6-1 and TRBJ2-5, with unresolved D. Trimming pared 2 bases from V and 8 bases from J, leaving 15 bases between. The CDR3 is 14 residues long. Germline-derived CDR1 and CDR2 are MNHNS and SASEGT. DNA for the CDR3: TGTGCCAGCAGTGAACTAGTTCGCGCAGATACCCAGTACTTC. Protein product: CASSELVRADTQYF.

The chain recombines TRBV3-1 with TRBJ2-7, with TRBD1 as a possible D gene (6 bases). The germline V gene encodes CDR1 LGHDT and CDR2 YNNKEL (reference sequence). This CDR3 comprises 14 residues. V shed 4 bases and J shed 6 bases, with 16 bases lying between them. The CDR3: CASSPGGYPLEQYF. The DNA for the CDR3 is TGTGCCAGCAGCCCTGGGGGCTATCCCCTCGAGCAGTACTTC.

Concerning this clonotype itself: A much more abundant neighbour one base away suggests this may be a read error. This CDR3 is missing its conserved last phenylalanine or tryptophan, likely due to a read error. The chain combines TRBV30 with TRBJ1-3; D is undetermined. The CDR3 length is 13 residues. Germline CDR1 GTSNPN, CDR2 SVGIG (reference sequence). The CDR3: CALEPDSGNTIYL. The CDR3 DNA reads as TGTGCTCTGGAACCGGACTCTGGAAACACCATATATTTG.

V usage is TRBV7-8 and J usage is TRBJ2-7; 9 bases line up with TRBD1. The CDR3 is 16 amino acids. Losses at the gene ends were 6 bases for V and 1 base for J; bases not matched to a gene: 10. Germline CDR1 reads SGHVS; CDR2 reads FQNEAQ. CDR3: CASSFRTGEVSYEQYF. In DNA, the CDR3 is TGTGCCAGCAGTTTTCGGACAGGGGAAGTATCCTACGAGCAGTACTTC.

This clonotype was seen at least ten times. CDR3 nucleotide sequence: TGTGCCTGGGGAAGGGGAACGACTGAAGCTTTCTTT. Protein sequence: CAWGRGTTEAFF. V usage is TRBV30 and J usage is TRBJ1-1; D is perhaps TRBD1 (5 bases). The CDR3 extends over 12 amino acids. CDR1 GTSNPN and CDR2 SVGIG come from the germline V gene (reference sequence). V was clipped by 5 bases and J by 5 bases, with 12 bases between them.

In its sample, this clonotype was seen many times. This chain joins TRBV12-3 or TRBV12-4 and TRBJ1-1, with 7 bases matching TRBD1. The CDR3 covers 16 residues. V dropped 4 bases and J dropped 4; count of bases not matched to a gene: 12. The CDR3 DNA reads TGTGCCAGCAGTTACCTCGACAGGGTCTGGCGCACTGAAGCTTTCTTT. Translated: CASSYLDRVWRTEAFF.

This clonotype was seen at least ten times. The chain couples TRBV7-6 to TRBJ2-7; a possible D gene is TRBD2 (5 bases). This CDR3 comprises 14 residues. Germline V gene lookup returns CDR1 SGHVS and CDR2 FNYEAQ. Between the trimmed V and J ends, which lost 4 bases and 0 bases, there was a span of 10 bases. CDR3 sequence (DNA): TGTGCCAGCAGCTCCCCAGGAGGCTCCTACGAGCAGTACTTC. This translates into CASSSPGGSYEQYF.

This clonotype was picked up many times. This could be a read error, since a much larger clone is one nucleotide away. The chain has TRBV6-1 and TRBJ2-6; D might be TRBD1 (5 bases). This CDR3 region has 15 residues. V lost 4 bases and J 1 base, leaving 8 bases between the germline ends. Germline lookup yields CDR1 MNHNS and CDR2 SASEGT. CDR3 amino acids: CASSGAGSGANVLTF. CDR3 bases: TGTGCCAGCAGTGGAGCAGGGTCTGGGGCCAACGTCCTGACTTTC.

This chain joins TRBV9 and TRBJ2-7; D possibly corresponds to TRBD1 (6 bases). The CDR3 has 14 amino acids. Trimming shortened V by 0 bases and J by 4 bases, and 11 bases separated the two germline ends. CDR1 is SGDLS, CDR2 YYNGEE, per germline. CDR3 sequence (DNA): TGTGCCAGCAGCGTAGGCAGGGGCGATTACGAGCAGTACTTC. Translated, it gives CASSVGRGDYEQYF.